These T cell receptor beta chains were read from a single sample in a study of T-cell memory formation after mild COVID-19. Each CDR3 protein is one row after TCRdb ran MiXCR on the 5' RACE reads. Of about 290,000 distinct CDR3 sequences in the sample, less than 20% were seen once. Material for sequencing was PBMCs or a T cell subset sorted from them (not recorded which). The receptors shown here come from a man aged 18 to 35 who had mild COVID-19 (a few samples of this study predate the infection). Cell type and time point are not known. Each CDR3 is given with its conserved first and last residue. The D gene is left open where the match is weak. Size is stated for part of the rows, as once, few or many counts, or as a class when the clone is expanded.

>TRBD2|TRBJ2-5|TRBV6-6|-
CATSGGAETQYF
TGTGCTACCAGCGGGGGGGCTGAGACCCAGTACTTC
>-|TRBJ2-2|TRBV5-1|few
CASSLQGGDTGELFF
TGCGCCAGCAGCTTACAGGGAGGGGACACCGGGGAGCTGTTTTTT
>TRBD1|TRBJ2-7|TRBV5-1|-
CASWGTALSEQYF
TGCGCCAGCTGGGGGACAGCTCTTAGCGAGCAGTACTTC
>TRBD2|TRBJ2-3|TRBV7-2|many
CASSLGGSGGDTQYF
TGTGCCAGCAGCTTAGGGGGTAGCGGGGGAGATACGCAGTATTTT
>-|TRBJ1-4|TRBV4-1|few
CASSQGPGSGEKLFF
TGCGCCAGCAGCCAAGGTCCGGGATCGGGTGAAAAACTGTTTTTT
>-|TRBJ2-7|TRBV10-3|-
CAISESTAYEQYF
TGTGCCATCAGTGAGTCGACGGCTTACGAGCAGTACTTC
>-|TRBJ2-7|TRBV6-6|few
CASSYARYYEQYF
TGTGCCAGCAGTTACGCCAGGTACTACGAGCAGTACTTC
>-|TRBJ2-4|TRBV7-9|few
CASSLVGLRPNIQYF
TGTGCCAGCAGCTTAGTAGGGTTGAGACCGAACATTCAGTACTTC
>TRBD1|TRBJ1-2|TRBV25-1|few
CASSHPRTGVGYTF
TGTGCCAGCAGTCACCCGCGGACAGGGGTCGGCTACACCTTC
>-|TRBJ2-5|TRBV5-1|-
CASSLVPAFQETQYF
TGCGCCAGCAGCTTGGTCCCAGCGTTTCAAGAGACCCAGTACTTC
>TRBD2|TRBJ2-5|TRBV9|-
CASSTRTSGGASQETQYF
TGTGCCAGCAGCACACGGACTAGCGGGGGGGCCTCCCAAGAGACCCAGTACTTC
>-|TRBJ2-3|TRBV6-4|-
CASSDSWPSWGTQASTDTQYF
TGTGCCAGCAGTGACTCCTGGCCTAGCTGGGGGACGCAAGCTAGCACAGATACGCAGTATTTT
>-|TRBJ2-7|TRBV12-3/TRBV12-4|-
CASSLGPLREQYF
TGTGCCAGCAGTCTCGGGCCTCTGCGGGAGCAGTACTTC
>-|TRBJ1-1|TRBV7-9|-
CASSLVLPEAFF
TGTGCCAGCAGCTTAGTATTACCCGAAGCTTTCTTT
>-|TRBJ1-2|TRBV7-2|-
CASSLERGIGYTF
TGTGCCAGCAGCTTAGAGAGGGGAATCGGCTACACCTTC
>TRBD2|TRBJ2-3|TRBV5-1|many
CASRRLAGATDTQYF
TGCGCCAGCAGAAGACTAGCGGGGGCCACAGATACGCAGTATTTT
>TRBD2|TRBJ2-3|TRBV7-6|-
CASSMGLGAGTQYF
TGTGCCAGCAGCATGGGACTAGGGGCAGGGACGCAGTATTTT
>TRBD1|TRBJ2-7|TRBV3-1|-
CASSQNRGDEQYF
TGTGCCAGCAGCCAAAACAGGGGGGACGAGCAGTACTTC
>-|TRBJ1-1|TRBV3-1|few
CASSLTSTEAFF
TGTGCCAGCAGCCTGACCTCAACTGAAGCTTTCTTT
>TRBD2|TRBJ2-1|TRBV7-8|few
CASNQLRDYNNEQFF
TGTGCCAGCAACCAACTCCGGGACTATAACAATGAGCAGTTCTTC
>-|TRBJ1-5|TRBV2|few
CASSEASGRQPQHF
TGTGCCAGCAGTGAAGCTTCAGGGCGTCAGCCCCAGCATTTT
>TRBD1|TRBJ2-2|TRBV29-1|few
CSVVDRGGTGELFF
TGCAGCGTTGTCGACAGGGGTGGCACCGGGGAGCTGTTTTTT
>-|TRBJ2-1|TRBV21-1|few
CASSKGAGTSYYNEQFF
TGTGCCAGCAGCAAGGGCGCCGGGACATCTTACTACAATGAGCAGTTCTTC
>TRBD2|TRBJ2-3|TRBV24-1|few
CATSDPSGGARTDTQYF
TGTGCCACCAGTGACCCCAGCGGGGGGGCGCGCACAGATACGCAGTATTTT
>-|TRBJ2-1|TRBV7-9|few
CASSPLRRAIGGNEQFF
TGTGCCAGCAGCCCCCTCCGCCGTGCTATAGGGGGCAATGAGCAGTTCTTC
>TRBD1|TRBJ1-1|TRBV7-2|few
CASSGQGSANTEAFF
TGTGCCAGCAGCGGACAGGGGAGCGCGAACACTGAAGCTTTCTTT
>TRBD1|TRBJ1-1|TRBV9|-
CASSVGSPGGTQAFF
TGTGCCAGCAGCGTGGGGAGTCCAGGGGGGACTCAAGCTTTCTTT
>TRBD2|TRBJ2-3|TRBV6-6|-
CASSYVLAGGPGADTQYF
TGTGCCAGCAGTTACGTTCTAGCGGGGGGGCCCGGAGCAGATACGCAGTATTTT
>-|TRBJ2-5|TRBV10-3|few
CAISQPTGGSETQYF
TGTGCCATCAGTCAACCGACCGGGGGCTCAGAGACCCAGTACTTC
>-|TRBJ1-4|TRBV7-2|few
CASSSGPQSNEKLFF
TGTGCCAGCAGTTCTGGCCCTCAGAGTAATGAAAAACTGTTTTTT
>-|TRBJ2-3|TRBV5-1|few
CASSLFGPHRASTDTQYF
TGCGCCAGCAGCTTGTTCGGTCCTCACAGGGCTAGCACAGATACGCAGTATTTT
>TRBD1|TRBJ2-3|TRBV9|many
CASSKEGEQGASTDTQYF
TGTGCCAGCAGCAAAGAGGGAGAACAGGGGGCTAGCACAGATACGCAGTATTTT
>-|TRBJ2-1|TRBV30|few
CAWSVGRNEQFF
TGTGCCTGGAGTGTGGGGAGGAATGAGCAGTTCTTC
>TRBD1|TRBJ1-2|TRBV6-5|few
CASSYLDRNYGYTF
TGTGCCAGCAGTTACTTGGACAGGAACTATGGCTACACCTTC
>-|TRBJ2-3|TRBV7-2|-
CASSVPSGDTQYF
TGTGCCAGCAGCGTCCCCTCGGGGGATACGCAGTATTTT
>-|TRBJ2-7|TRBV2|-
CASSRRYSYEQYF
TGTGCCAGCAGTAGGCGATACTCCTACGAGCAGTACTTC
>TRBD1|TRBJ2-5|TRBV20-1|-
CSATDRVGETQYF
TGCAGTGCTACGGACAGGGTAGGAGAGACCCAGTACTTC
>-|TRBJ1-1|TRBV6-5|-
CASNLGDQLGEAFF
TGTGCCAGCAATCTAGGGGACCAACTAGGGGAGGCTTTCTTT
>-|TRBJ2-3|TRBV4-3|many
CASSQSYSADTQYF
TGCGCCAGCAGCCAATCTTATAGCGCGGATACGCAGTATTTT
>-|TRBJ1-6|TRBV4-1|-
CASSQEGARSSYNSPLHF
TGCGCCAGCAGCCAAGAAGGTGCGAGGAGCTCCTATAATTCACCCCTCCACTTT
>TRBD2|TRBJ2-3|TRBV3-1|-
CASSPSSSGGQYF
TGTGCCAGCAGCCCAAGCTCTAGCGGGGGGCAGTATTTT
>-|TRBJ2-4|TRBV15|many
CATSHALAKNIQYF
TGTGCCACCAGCCACGCTCTAGCCAAAAACATTCAGTACTTC
>TRBD2|TRBJ2-5|TRBV11-2|many
CASSLAASGGEETQYF
TGTGCCAGCAGCTTAGCGGCTAGCGGGGGAGAAGAGACCCAGTACTTC
>-|TRBJ1-5|TRBV20-1|few
CSGSGSNQPQHF
TGCAGTGGGTCAGGGAGCAATCAGCCCCAGCATTTT
>-|TRBJ2-1|TRBV9|-
CASSVNPTENEQFF
TGTGCCAGCAGCGTAAACCCGACGGAGAATGAGCAGTTCTTC
>-|TRBJ1-3|TRBV20-1|many
CSADGRNENTIYF
TGCAGTGCTGATGGGAGAAATGAAAACACCATATATTTT
>-|TRBJ1-2|TRBV6-5|-
CASSYSNLYGYTF
TGTGCCAGCAGTTACTCGAACCTCTATGGCTACACCTTC
>TRBD2|TRBJ2-3|TRBV12-3/TRBV12-4|few
CALSGGSTDTQYF
TGTGCACTCAGCGGGGGGTCCACAGATACGCAGTATTTT